This paragraph reports one T cell receptor (beta chain). Its antigen is not identified. V was pared by 2 bases and J by 4 bases, with 9 bases between. This CDR3 has 13 residues. Germline CDR1 GTSNPN, CDR2 SVGIG (reference sequence). Repertoires were generated with immunoSEQ multiplex PCR, while TCRdb's copy carries only in-frame clones and drops some. The sample has about 61,000 clones; 65% to 85% are singletons. The sample is drawn from a study of radiation and T cells in renal cell carcinoma. Study details: Nephrectomy followed 15 Gy stereotactic body radiation by 4 weeks. Study findings and constraints: In blood, top tumor clones expanded by 2 weeks, shrinking by 4. Pretreatment tumor biopsies were lacking, so baseline clonotypes are unknown.

This sample's time point: baseline pretreatment blood. Treatment defined: 15 Gy SBRT to primary tumor, nephrectomy 4 weeks later. The tumor was a clear cell renal cell carcinoma. The gene calls are TRBV30 and TRBJ1-5; D remains unclear. This specimen consisted of blood, obtained from a patient whose treatment included radiotherapy and nephrectomy. The source is a man in his 60s with renal cell carcinoma. The CDR3 nucleotides are TGTGCCTGGAGTCTAGAGGTAAATCAGCCCCAGCATTTT. It encodes CAWSLEVNQPQHF.